This T cell receptor beta chain was identified during a study of PD-L1 blockade in urothelial cancer. About the study: Atezolizumab 1,200 mg was given intravenously every 3 weeks, starting 2014. Samples came from 3 weeks, at the second dose, and 6 weeks into treatment.

Patients yielded 1 to 8 samples each, pretreatment and on-treatment. The CDR3 spans 13 residues. Germline loops: CDR1 GTSNPN, CDR2 SVGIG (reference sequence). Trimming took off 0 bases at V and 7 bases at J, with 10 bases between the two ends. Concerning this clone: Its cognate antigen is unknown.

The protocol was immunoSEQ multiplex PCR, while the TCRdb copy is restricted to in-frame clones and leaves out a portion. The data show some 97,000 clones, with around 93% seen just once and 0.92% held by the top ten. Study observations and caveats: Better progression-free and overall survival followed lower pretreatment blood clonality.

The V gene is TRBV30, the J gene TRBJ1-5, with D perhaps TRBD1 (6 bases). This TCR was recovered from a woman of 80 years or more with urothelial cancer. Sequencing used PBMCs, obtained around atezolizumab (anti-PD-L1) treatment. The CDR3 loop is CAWSVQGGQPQHF. The DNA of the CDR3 is TGTGCCTGGAGTGTACAGGGTGGGCAGCCCCAGCATTTT.